The rows below give T cell receptor beta chains drawn from one sample of a study of cytomegalovirus exposure and HLA in healthy donors. TCRdb's table, derived via immunoSEQ multiplex PCR, lists solely in-frame clones and lacks some. The data contain tens of thousands of clones, roughly 83% of them seen just once; the ten biggest clones take up roughly 14%. The sequencing input was PBMCs. The receptors originated from a woman aged 40 to 50 in good health and CMV-seropositive. Both conserved end residues are part of each CDR3. Fields, in order: D gene, J gene, clone size, V gene, CDR3 protein, CDR3 DNA. A D gene is named only where the DNA matches it firmly. Not all rows give a size; the values are once, few, many and, for expanded clones, a class.

D gene: -; J gene: TRBJ1-1; clone size: -; V gene: TRBV7-2; CDR3 protein: CASSLVGGRREGYEAFF; CDR3 DNA: TGTGCCAGCAGCTTAGTAGGTGGTCGGAGGGAGGGATATGAAGCTTTCTTT
D gene: -; J gene: TRBJ1-1; clone size: -; V gene: TRBV19; CDR3 protein: CASSIMAYGPMNTEAFF; CDR3 DNA: TGTGCCAGTAGTATAATGGCCTATGGGCCGATGAACACTGAAGCTTTCTTT
D gene: -; J gene: TRBJ2-3; clone size: -; V gene: TRBV30; CDR3 protein: CAWSVGGGTDTQYF; CDR3 DNA: TGTGCCTGGAGTGTGGGGGGTGGTACAGATACGCAGTATTTT
D gene: -; J gene: TRBJ1-5; clone size: -; V gene: TRBV6-1; CDR3 protein: CATVMLNNQPQHF; CDR3 DNA: TGTGCCACGGTCATGCTGAACAATCAGCCCCAGCATTTT
D gene: TRBD2; J gene: TRBJ2-1; clone size: -; V gene: TRBV6-5; CDR3 protein: CASSGLAGDNEQFF; CDR3 DNA: TGTGCCAGCAGCGGACTAGCGGGTGACAATGAGCAGTTCTTC
D gene: TRBD1; J gene: TRBJ1-4; clone size: -; V gene: TRBV30; CDR3 protein: CAWSPGTGGTNEKLFF; CDR3 DNA: TGTGCCTGGAGTCCAGGGACAGGCGGGACTAATGAAAAACTGTTTTTT
D gene: -; J gene: TRBJ2-7; clone size: -; V gene: TRBV5-1; CDR3 protein: CASSLESRLGEQYF; CDR3 DNA: TGCGCCAGCAGCTTGGAGTCTAGGTTGGGTGAGCAGTACTTC
D gene: -; J gene: TRBJ2-1; clone size: few; V gene: TRBV4-1; CDR3 protein: CASSQDKGHQNNEQFF; CDR3 DNA: TGCGCCAGCAGCCAAGATAAGGGACACCAAAACAATGAGCAGTTCTTC
D gene: TRBD1; J gene: TRBJ1-4; clone size: -; V gene: TRBV5-5; CDR3 protein: CASSQGGEKLFF; CDR3 DNA: TGTGCCAGCAGCCAGGGGGGTGAAAAACTGTTTTTT
D gene: TRBD1; J gene: TRBJ2-5; clone size: -; V gene: TRBV7-6; CDR3 protein: CASSRDMDRDEEAQYF; CDR3 DNA: TGTGCCAGCAGCCGAGACATGGACAGGGACGAAGAGGCCCAGTACTTC
D gene: TRBD1; J gene: TRBJ2-6; clone size: -; V gene: TRBV6-6; CDR3 protein: CASMDRGDGANVLTF; CDR3 DNA: TGTGCCAGCATGGACAGGGGAGACGGGGCCAACGTCCTGACTTTC
D gene: TRBD1; J gene: TRBJ1-1; clone size: -; V gene: TRBV6-1; CDR3 protein: CASGSTGRGTEAFF; CDR3 DNA: TGTGCCAGCGGTTCGACAGGGCGGGGCACTGAAGCTTTCTTT
D gene: TRBD1; J gene: TRBJ1-2; clone size: once; V gene: TRBV6-1; CDR3 protein: CASMGPGGVYYGYTF; CDR3 DNA: TGTGCCAGCATGGGCCCAGGGGGCGTCTACTATGGCTACACCTTC
D gene: -; J gene: TRBJ2-3; clone size: few; V gene: TRBV2; CDR3 protein: CASSEKRLSTDTQYF; CDR3 DNA: TGTGCCAGCAGTGAGAAGCGACTAAGCACAGATACGCAGTATTTT
D gene: TRBD1; J gene: TRBJ1-2; clone size: few; V gene: TRBV5-1; CDR3 protein: CASSKQGAGGYTF; CDR3 DNA: TGCGCCAGCAGCAAGCAGGGGGCGGGCGGCTACACCTTC
D gene: -; J gene: TRBJ2-7; clone size: -; V gene: TRBV29-1; CDR3 protein: CSVSGLTVQYF; CDR3 DNA: TGCAGCGTTTCTGGTTTGACAGTGCAGTACTTC